Sequencing of this TCR beta chain was carried out in a study of T cell responses to AZD1222 COVID-19 vaccine. Study results and limitations: Two doses of AZD1222 preceded a rise in Spike-specific TCR breadth and depth. Just a handful of AZD1222 recipients were seropositive at baseline. At 160-218 and 743-854, vaccine-associated CD4 TCRs were dominant, and they spanned spike. Sampled repertoires all dated from after the peak T cell response.

Sequencing was performed with immunoSEQ multiplex PCR; in TCRdb, only in-frame clones are kept and a portion is missing. The sample lists under 250,000 clones; 90% to 95% were seen once. CDR1 GTSNPN and CDR2 SVGIG come from the germline V gene (reference sequence). CDR3 size: 16 residues. Deletions cut 2 bases from V and 0 bases from J, with 14 bases between. This clone was recorded only once. Antigen: not known. This chain joins TRBV30 and TRBJ1-3, with D possibly matching TRBD1 (6 bases). This sequence originates from an adult in good health. The starting material was peripheral blood, obtained on day 0 of MenACWY control vaccination. CDR3 bases: TGTGCCTGGAGTTTGCCCGGACAGTTCTCTGGAAACACCATATATTTT. Amino acids: CAWSLPGQFSGNTIYF.